The TCR beta chain under discussion was sequenced for a study of blood T cell repertoires in COVID-19. Overall study: COVID-19 samples collected from the United States, Italy and Spain covered acute and convalescent phases.

Authors' analysis steps: The authors estimated nucleated cell counts from reference gene primer amplification. Assay: immunoSEQ multiplex PCR; the TCRdb copy retains only in-frame clones and omits some. The DNA was the basis for D and trimming; V, J and clone size are from that table. The data hold around 620,000 clones, with more than 80% observed a single time. V was cut by 5 bases and J by 2 bases, with 15 bases left in between. Germline CDR1 is LNHDA and CDR2 is SQIVND (reference sequence). The CDR3 loop spans 15 amino acids. The sequenced material came from peripheral blood. This chain joins TRBV19 and TRBJ1-2, with D possibly matching TRBD1 (6 bases). The receptor was isolated from a woman between 18 and 29 years old with acute or convalescent COVID-19. The DNA for the CDR3 is TGTGCCAGTAGTGCCATACAGGGTGGAAACTATGGCTACACCTTC. It codes for CASSAIQGGNYGYTF.